A single sample is the source of the 17 T cell receptor beta chains below, sequenced in a study of response to subunit inactivated influenza vaccine. In TCRdb, the RT-PCR reads were re-called with MiXCR into one record per CDR3 protein. In the table there are over 650,000 distinct CDR3 sequences, around 18% of which are singletons. Source: PBMCs from blood, taken 5 days after vaccination. These receptors all stem from a middle-aged man who received an inactivated influenza vaccine.

This clonotype turned up a few times. V gene TRBV29-1 combines with J gene TRBJ2-7, with D unclear. V shed 4 bases and J shed 2 bases, with 9 bases lying between them. The CDR3 contains 12 residues. Germline V gives CDR1 SQVTM, CDR2 ANQGSEA. CDR3 in amino acids: CSVGVLPYEQYF. The DNA of the CDR3 is TGCAGCGTTGGGGTCCTCCCCTACGAGCAGTACTTC.

CDR3 loop: CASSQDRGISYEQYF. DNA of the CDR3: TGTGCCAGCAGCCAAGATCGGGGGATTTCCTACGAGCAGTACTTC. The chain links TRBV3-1 to TRBJ2-7; D might be TRBD2 (6 bases). Germline values: CDR1 LGHDT, CDR2 YNNKEL (reference sequence). This CDR3 spans 15 amino acids. With 0 bases removed from V and 1 base from J, the gap between germline ends came to 10 bases.

The rearrangement uses TRBV5-1 and TRBJ1-5; 8 nucleotides line up with TRBD1. CDR1 is SGHRS, CDR2 YFSETQ, per germline. Trimming at V came to 5 bases and at J to 7 bases, leaving 8 bases not matched to a gene. The CDR3 consists of 14 residues. The CDR3, as DNA: TGCGCCAGCAGATCTGGACAGGGCGAGCAGCCCCAGCATTTT. Its translation: CASRSGQGEQPQHF.

This clonotype was picked up one time. The chain combines TRBV25-1 with TRBJ1-1; unclear D gene. Germline V lookup: CDR1 MGHDK, CDR2 SYGVNS. V was shortened by 9 bases and J by 4 bases, with 15 bases between the two germline ends. The CDR3 loop spans 13 amino acids. The DNA of the CDR3 is TGTGCCAGGGGCGTCGGGTGGGGCACTGAAGCTTTCTTT. It codes for CARGVGWGTEAFF. The full variable domain, with the rest looked up from reference TRBV25-1 and TRBJ1-1, is EADIYQTPRYLVIGTGKKITLECSQTMGHDKMYWYQQDPGMELHLIHYSYGVNSTEKGDLSSESTVSRIRTEHFPLTLESARPSHTSQYLCARGVGWGTEAFFGQGTRLTVV.

This clonotype came up a few times. The chain combines TRBV29-1 with TRBJ2-2; 7 nucleotides match TRBD1. V gave up 4 bases and J gave up 0 bases; unmatched junction bases: 17. The CDR3 spans 19 residues. Germline lookup yields CDR1 SQVTM and CDR2 ANQGSEA. CDR3 DNA: TGCAGCGTTGCACAAACAGCTGCAGGGGGATCTACGAACACCGGGGAGCTGTTTTTT. It yields the protein CSVAQTAAGGSTNTGELFF.

The chain has TRBV4-2 and TRBJ2-5; D gene unclear. Germline loops: CDR1 LGHNA, CDR2 YNFKEQ. The CDR3 has 14 amino acids. Trimming took off 0 bases at V and 1 base at J, with 6 bases between the two ends. CDR3 sequence: CASSQEQFQETQYF. CDR3 nucleotides: TGTGCCAGCAGCCAAGAGCAGTTCCAAGAGACCCAGTACTTC.

This clonotype was detected a few times. CDR3 DNA: TGTGCCAGCAGCTCCGAGGCTTCATACTACAATGAGCAGTTCTTC. Amino acid sequence: CASSSEASYYNEQFF. The chain has TRBV7-8 and TRBJ2-1; no firm D call. This CDR3 has 15 amino acids. Germline assignment: CDR1 SGHVS and CDR2 FQNEAQ. Trimming cost V 4 bases and J 3 bases, with 13 bases left between them.

This sequence joins TRBV29-1 and TRBJ2-1; D gene unclear. Germline CDR1 is SQVTM and CDR2 is ANQGSEA. CDR3 length: 13 amino acids. Trimming removed 2 bases from V and 6 bases from J, with 11 bases in between. The CDR3 protein is CSVEKGYINEQFF. CDR3 DNA sequence: TGCAGCGTTGAAAAAGGCTACATCAATGAGCAGTTCTTC.

Here the CDR3 DNA reads TGTGCCAGCAGCTTTACATTCAGGACTAGCGGGCCCTCTGGGGCCAACGTCCTGACTTTC. It codes for CASSFTFRTSGPSGANVLTF. The rearrangement uses TRBV11-2 and TRBJ2-6; the match to TRBD2 covers 11 bases. The length of the CDR3 is 20 residues. With 3 bases clipped from V and 0 bases from J, the junction kept 10 bases outside the gene matches. CDR1 and CDR2 (germline): SGHAT, FQNNGV.

Only a few counts were recorded for this clonotype. The chain is built from TRBV7-3 and TRBJ2-1; D gene ambiguous. Trimming cost V 3 bases and J 8 bases, with 26 bases left between them. The CDR3 is 18 residues long. CDR1 is SGHTA and CDR2 is FQGTGA in the germline V gene. The CDR3: CASSFSPFQLSPLDEQFF. The CDR3 region has the DNA TGTGCCAGCAGCTTTTCCCCATTTCAGCTTTCTCCTTTGGATGAGCAGTTCTTC.

A few counts support this clonotype. The gene calls are TRBV6-5 and TRBJ2-7; 7 bases fit TRBD1. From germline, CDR1 is MNHEY and CDR2 SVGAGI. The CDR3 spans 14 residues. Trimming at V came to 2 bases and at J to 4 bases, leaving 5 bases not matched to a gene. In DNA form, the CDR3 reads TGTGCCAGCAGTTACCGGGACAGTTTTTACGAGCAGTACTTC. Translating it yields CASSYRDSFYEQYF.

The rearrangement uses TRBV20-1 and TRBJ2-3; D is uncertain. CDR3 size: 12 residues. Germline assignment: CDR1 DFQATT and CDR2 SNEGSKA (reference sequence). The ends were cut back, 1 base at V and 7 bases at J, with 9 bases in the middle. The CDR3 DNA is TGCAGTGCTAGAGGGGTCAGTAATACGCAGTATTTT. This codes for CSARGVSNTQYF.

This chain uses TRBV20-1 with TRBJ2-7, with 7 bases identical to TRBD2. Germline CDR1 DFQATT, CDR2 SNEGSKA (reference sequence). The V and J ends lost 3 bases and 2 bases, in that order; junction bases with no gene match: 7. This CDR3 comprises 14 residues. CDR3 sequence reads: CSASLLAVPYEQYF. The CDR3, as DNA: TGCAGTGCTAGTCTCCTAGCGGTTCCCTACGAGCAGTACTTC.

The chain combines TRBV4-2 with TRBJ1-4; D uncertain. The length of the CDR3 is 16 residues. In germline, CDR1 is LGHNA, CDR2 YNFKEQ. The V gene lost 4 bases and the J gene lost 3 bases, with 15 bases spanning the gap. The CDR3 spells CASSLNRASANEKLFF. The DNA for the CDR3 is TGTGCCAGCAGCCTCAACCGGGCCTCGGCTAATGAAAAACTGTTTTTT.

This clonotype was counted between two and nine times. The chain carries TRBV6-5 and TRBJ2-2, with 7 bases fitting TRBD2. In germline, CDR1 is MNHEY, CDR2 SVGAGI. The CDR3 length is 14 residues. The trim removed 3 bases at V and 5 bases at J, leaving 3 bases unmatched. CDR3 DNA: TGTGCCAGCAGTTATGGGACTACTACCGGGGAGCTGTTTTTT. Translated, it gives CASSYGTTTGELFF.

In its sample, this clonotype was seen many times. The J gene is TRBJ2-7, the V gene TRBV5-1; D is undetermined. CDR1 SGHRS and CDR2 YFSETQ come from the germline V gene. CDR3 size: 13 residues. The V and J ends lost 2 bases and 0 bases respectively, with 6 bases between them. The CDR3 sequence is CASSFLDSYEQYF. The CDR3 DNA reads TGCGCCAGCAGCTTTCTGGACTCCTACGAGCAGTACTTC.

The rearrangement links TRBV7-9 to TRBJ2-3; the match to TRBD1 covers 7 bases. CDR1 is SEHNR, CDR2 FQNEAQ, per germline (reference sequence). The CDR3 extends over 15 amino acids. Unmatched junction bases numbered 6, after V lost 2 bases and J lost 4 bases. The CDR3 reads CASSLQGDGADTQYF. In DNA, the CDR3 is TGTGCCAGCAGCTTACAGGGGGATGGCGCAGATACGCAGTATTTT. Combining the CDR3 with reference TRBV7-9 and TRBJ2-3 gives the whole variable domain DTGVSQNPRHKITKRGQNVTFRCDPISEHNRLYWYRQTLGQGPEFLTYFQNEAQLEKSRLLSDRFSAERPKGSFSTLEIQRTEQGDSAMYLCASSLQGDGADTQYFGPGTRLTVL.